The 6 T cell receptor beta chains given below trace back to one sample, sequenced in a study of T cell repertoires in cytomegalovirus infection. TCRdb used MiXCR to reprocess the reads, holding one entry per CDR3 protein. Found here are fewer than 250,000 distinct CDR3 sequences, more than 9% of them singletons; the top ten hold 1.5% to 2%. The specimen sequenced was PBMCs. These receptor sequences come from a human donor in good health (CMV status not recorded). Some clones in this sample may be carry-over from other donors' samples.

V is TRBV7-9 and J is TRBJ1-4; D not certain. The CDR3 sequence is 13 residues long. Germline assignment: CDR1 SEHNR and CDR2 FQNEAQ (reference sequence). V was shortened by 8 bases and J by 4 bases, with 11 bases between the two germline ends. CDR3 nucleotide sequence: TGTGCCAGCTCGGGCAGGAGTAATGAAAAACTGTTTTTT. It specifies CASSGRSNEKLFF.

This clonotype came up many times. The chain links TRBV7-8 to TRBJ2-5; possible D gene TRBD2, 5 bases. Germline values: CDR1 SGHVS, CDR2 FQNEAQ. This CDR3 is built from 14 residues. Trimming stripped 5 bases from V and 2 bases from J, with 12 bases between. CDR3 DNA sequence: TGTGCCAGCAGCCCTCGGAGGAGGCAAGAGACCCAGTACTTC. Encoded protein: CASSPRRRQETQYF.

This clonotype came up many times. The CDR3 DNA reads TGTGCCAGCAGCTTAGGACATTTCGCTGGGCAGTTCTTC. This sequence encodes CASSLGHFAGQFF. This sequence joins TRBV7-2 and TRBJ2-1; D gene unclear. Trimming removed 1 base at V and 12 bases at J, with 13 bases between. The CDR3 is 13 residues long. CDR1 and CDR2 (germline): SGHTA, FQGNSA.

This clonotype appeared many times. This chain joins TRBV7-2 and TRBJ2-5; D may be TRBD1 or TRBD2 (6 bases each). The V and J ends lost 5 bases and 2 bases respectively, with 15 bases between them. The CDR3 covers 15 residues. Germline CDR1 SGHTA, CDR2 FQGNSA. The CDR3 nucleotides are TGTGCCAGCAGCGCTCTAGGGGGGATTCAAGAGACCCAGTACTTC. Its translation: CASSALGGIQETQYF. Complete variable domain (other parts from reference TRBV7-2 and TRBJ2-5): GAGVSQSPSNKVTEKGKDVELRCDPISGHTALYWYRQSLGQGLEFLIYFQGNSAPDKSGLPSDRFSAERTGGSVSTLTIQRTQQEDSAVYLCASSALGGIQETQYFGPGTRLLVL.

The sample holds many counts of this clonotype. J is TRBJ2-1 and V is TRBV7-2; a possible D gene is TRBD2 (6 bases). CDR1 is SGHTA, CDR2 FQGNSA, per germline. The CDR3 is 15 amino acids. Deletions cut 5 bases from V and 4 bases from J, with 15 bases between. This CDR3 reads CASSPMGGVYNEQFF. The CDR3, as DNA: TGTGCCAGCAGCCCTATGGGCGGGGTATACAATGAGCAGTTCTTC. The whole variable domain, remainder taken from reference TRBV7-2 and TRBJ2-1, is GAGVSQSPSNKVTEKGKDVELRCDPISGHTALYWYRQSLGQGLEFLIYFQGNSAPDKSGLPSDRFSAERTGGSVSTLTIQRTQQEDSAVYLCASSPMGGVYNEQFFGPGTRLTVL.

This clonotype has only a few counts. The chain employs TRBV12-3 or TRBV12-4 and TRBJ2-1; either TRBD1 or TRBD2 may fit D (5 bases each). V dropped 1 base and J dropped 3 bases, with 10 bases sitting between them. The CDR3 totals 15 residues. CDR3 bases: TGTGCCAGCAGTTTAGAGGGGACCCGCTACAATGAGCAGTTCTTC. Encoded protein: CASSLEGTRYNEQFF.